A single sample gave rise to the 8 T cell receptor beta chains below, sequenced in a study of blood T cell repertoires in COVID-19. Sequenced by immunoSEQ multiplex PCR; TCRdb stores in-frame clones only, minus some. The repertoire holds over 250,000 clones, with about 89% as singletons. The sample consisted of peripheral blood. The receptors derive from a woman aged 25 to 45 with COVID-19, enrolled during active disease.

The chain couples TRBV2 to TRBJ2-2, with D tentatively TRBD2 (5 bases). This CDR3 contains 14 residues. Germline V gene sequence: CDR1 SNHLY, CDR2 FYNNEI. V gave up 9 bases and J gave up 5 bases, with 16 bases separating them. CDR3 loop: CASKRTPVTGELFF. The CDR3 region has the DNA TGTGCCAGTAAGAGGACTCCGGTTACCGGGGAGCTGTTTTTT. Variable domain in full (rest from reference TRBV2 and TRBJ2-2): EPEVTQTPSHQVTQMGQEVILRCVPISNHLYFYWYRQILGQKVEFLVSFYNNEISEKSEIFDDQFSVERPDGSNFTLKIRSTKLEDSAMYFCASKRTPVTGELFFGEGSRLTVL.

The CDR3 sequence is CASSLRTGFTGELFF. The CDR3, as DNA: TGTGCCAGCAGCCTTCGGACAGGGTTCACCGGGGAGCTGTTTTTT. The chain links TRBV3-1 (or the pseudogene TRBV3-2) to TRBJ2-2, with 8 bases aligning to TRBD1. Germline V gene lookup returns CDR1 LGHDT and CDR2 YNNKEL (reference sequence). The CDR3 spans 15 residues. With 4 bases clipped from V and 4 bases from J, the junction kept 5 bases outside the gene matches.

This clone was seen once. The chain uses TRBV30 and TRBJ1-2; 9 bases are shared with TRBD1. CDR3 length: 16 amino acids. Trimming removed 4 bases from V and 4 bases from J; junction bases left unmatched: 13. Germline values: CDR1 GTSNPN, CDR2 SVGIG (reference sequence). CDR3 residues: CAWIRPGTGPAYGYTF. CDR3 DNA: TGTGCCTGGATCCGTCCCGGGACAGGGCCCGCCTATGGCTACACCTTC.

This clone has a single count. This rearrangement joins TRBV4-2 to TRBJ2-3, with 12 bases lining up with TRBD2. The germline gives CDR1 LGHNA, CDR2 YNFKEQ. The CDR3 consists of 18 residues. The trim removed 2 bases at V and 0 bases at J, leaving 6 bases unmatched. The CDR3 DNA is TGTGCCAGCAGCCAAAACCCGCTAGCGGGAGGGAGCACAGATACGCAGTATTTT. Its translation is CASSQNPLAGGSTDTQYF.

The chain couples TRBV28 to TRBJ1-5; 8 positions match TRBD1. V trimming: 4 bases; J trimming: 11 bases; junction bases outside the gene matches: 7. CDR3 length equals 13 residues. The germline gives CDR1 MDHEN, CDR2 SYDVKM. For the CDR3, the DNA is TGTGCCAGCAGTTCCCGGACAGGGCAGGCCCAGCATTTT. Translation: CASSSRTGQAQHF. Based on the CDR3 plus reference TRBV28 and TRBJ1-5, the full variable domain is DVKVTQSSRYLVKRTGEKVFLECVQDMDHENMFWYRQDPGLGLRLIYFSYDVKMKEKGDIPEGYSVSREKKERFSLILESASTNQTSMYLCASSSRTGQAQHFGDGTRLSIL.

This clone was seen only once. CDR3 DNA sequence: TGTGCCAGCAGTGACGTAGCGGGAGGGTGGGGCACAGATACGCAGTATTTT. Its protein is CASSDVAGGWGTDTQYF. The V and J genes are TRBV6-1 and TRBJ2-3, with 11 nucleotides matching TRBD2. V lost 3 bases to trimming and J lost 1 base; unmatched junction nucleotides: 6. Looked up from germline, CDR1 is MNHNS and CDR2 is SASEGT. The CDR3 contains 17 residues.

This clone was counted a single time. J is TRBJ1-2 and V is TRBV5-4; 7 bases fit TRBD1. The CDR3 totals 14 residues. In germline, CDR1 is SGHNT, CDR2 YYREEE (reference sequence). J was trimmed by 4 bases and V by 4 bases; bases with no gene match: 7. CDR3 amino acids: CASSITGASYGYTF. The DNA of the CDR3 is TGTGCCAGCAGCATAACAGGGGCAAGCTATGGCTACACCTTC.

The V gene is TRBV4-2, the J gene TRBJ1-3; D remains unclear. Germline loops: CDR1 LGHNA, CDR2 YNFKEQ. There are 16 residues in the CDR3. The V gene lost 4 bases and the J gene lost 0 bases, with 13 bases spanning the gap. CDR3 amino acids: CASSPGEGSSGNTIYF. The CDR3 nucleotides read TGTGCCAGCAGCCCCGGGGAGGGCAGCTCTGGAAACACCATATATTTT.